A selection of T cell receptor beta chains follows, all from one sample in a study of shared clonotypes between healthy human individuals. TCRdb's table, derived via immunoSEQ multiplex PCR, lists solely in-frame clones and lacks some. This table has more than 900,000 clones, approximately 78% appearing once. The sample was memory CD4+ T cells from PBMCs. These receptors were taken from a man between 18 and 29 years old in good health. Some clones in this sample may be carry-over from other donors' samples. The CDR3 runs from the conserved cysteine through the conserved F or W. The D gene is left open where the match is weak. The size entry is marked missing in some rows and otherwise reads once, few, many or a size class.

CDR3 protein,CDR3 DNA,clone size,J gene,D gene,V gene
CATTSQLFQPQHF,TGTGCCACCACCTCCCAATTGTTTCAGCCCCAGCATTTT,.,TRBJ1-5,.,TRBV15
CASSYSGRGPYEQYF,TGTGCCAGCAGCTATAGCGGGAGGGGGCCCTACGAGCAGTACTTC,.,TRBJ2-7,TRBD2,TRBV7-2
CASSEIGVDTQYF,TGTGCCAGCAGTGAAATTGGCGTAGATACGCAGTATTTT,.,TRBJ2-3,.,TRBV6-1
CASSPSYGTEGNTIYF,TGTGCCAGCTCGCCTTCCTACGGGACGGAAGGAAACACCATATATTTT,.,TRBJ1-3,.,TRBV18
CASSLRGRGTDTQYF,TGTGCCAGCAGCTTGCGGGGGAGGGGCACAGATACGCAGTATTTT,.,TRBJ2-3,TRBD2,TRBV5-6
CASSPGLGRSSYNEQFF,TGTGCCAGCAGCCCAGGACTAGGTCGAAGCTCCTACAATGAGCAGTTCTTC,.,TRBJ2-1,TRBD2,TRBV11-2
CASGMAGTGSGEQYF,TGTGCCAGCGGGATGGCCGGGACAGGGTCTGGGGAGCAGTACTTC,once,TRBJ2-7,TRBD1,TRBV28
CASSLEHMTYNEQFF,TGCGCCAGCAGCTTGGAGCACATGACCTACAATGAGCAGTTCTTC,once,TRBJ2-1,.,TRBV5-1
CASSFRQGAEETQYF,TGTGCCAGCAGCTTTCGACAGGGGGCGGAAGAGACCCAGTACTTC,.,TRBJ2-5,TRBD1,TRBV7-9
CARIPGQGVGTQYF,TGTGCCAGAATTCCGGGACAGGGGGTCGGGACCCAGTACTTC,.,TRBJ2-5,TRBD1,TRBV5-3
CASSWGAGNTIYF,TGTGCCAGCAGCTGGGGGGCAGGAAACACCATATATTTT,.,TRBJ1-3,.,TRBV7-3
CASSLPTSGDTQYF,TGTGCCAGCAGCTTACCTACCTCCGGAGATACGCAGTATTTT,.,TRBJ2-3,.,TRBV11-2
CASSLGDRGSYNEQFF,TGCGCCAGCAGCTTGGGGGACAGGGGGTCCTACAATGAGCAGTTCTTC,once,TRBJ2-1,TRBD1,TRBV5-1
CASSSFLGTQYF,TGTGCCAGCAGCTCTTTTCTGGGTACGCAGTATTTT,few,TRBJ2-3,.,TRBV7-3
CAWSAGPPPYEQYF,TGTGCCTGGAGTGCGGGCCCCCCCCCGTACGAGCAGTACTTC,.,TRBJ2-7,.,TRBV30
CASGLVPGGMSAFF,TGTGCTAGTGGTTTGGTACCCGGGGGGATGTCGGCTTTCTTT,.,TRBJ1-1,.,TRBV12-5
CASSPSPGSGNTIYF,TGTGCCAGCTCACCATCCCCAGGGAGCGGAAACACCATATATTTT,.,TRBJ1-3,.,TRBV18
CASSLERDTDTQYF,TGCGCCAGCAGCTTGGAACGTGACACAGATACGCAGTATTTT,.,TRBJ2-3,.,TRBV5-1
CASRGFLNQPQHF,TGTGCCAGCAGGGGATTCTTGAATCAGCCCCAGCATTTT,.,TRBJ1-5,.,TRBV6-1
CASRRRGLAAGGTGELFF,TGTGCCAGCAGAAGGAGGGGACTAGCGGCCGGGGGAACCGGGGAGCTGTTTTTT,.,TRBJ2-2,TRBD2,TRBV28
CASKRQNLPTNTEAFF,TGTGCCAGCAAGCGTCAGAATTTACCTACGAACACTGAAGCTTTCTTT,.,TRBJ1-1,.,TRBV2
CSVPHSGTLRNTGELFF,TGCAGCGTACCCCATAGCGGGACGTTACGGAACACCGGGGAGCTGTTTTTT,.,TRBJ2-2,TRBD2,TRBV29-1
CATMTPSGTGITGELFF,TGTGCCACTATGACCCCGTCCGGGACAGGGATTACCGGGGAGCTGTTTTTT,.,TRBJ2-2,TRBD1,TRBV27
CAWRLTLRDEKLFF,TGTGCCTGGAGGCTGACCCTACGGGATGAAAAACTGTTTTTT,.,TRBJ1-4,.,TRBV30
CASSDRDTQYF,TGCGCCAGCAGTGACAGAGATACGCAGTATTTT,.,TRBJ2-3,.,TRBV10-2
CASSSLGHGNTIYF,TGTGCCAGCAGTTCTCTGGGACACGGAAACACCATATATTTT,.,TRBJ1-3,.,TRBV28
CASSLAFGLAGVYNEQFF,TGCGCCAGCAGCTTGGCCTTCGGACTAGCGGGAGTCTACAATGAGCAGTTCTTC,.,TRBJ2-1,TRBD2,TRBV5-1
CASSLSVSRGEQYF,TGCGCCAGCAGTCTTTCCGTATCCAGAGGCGAGCAGTACTTC,.,TRBJ2-7,.,TRBV5-1